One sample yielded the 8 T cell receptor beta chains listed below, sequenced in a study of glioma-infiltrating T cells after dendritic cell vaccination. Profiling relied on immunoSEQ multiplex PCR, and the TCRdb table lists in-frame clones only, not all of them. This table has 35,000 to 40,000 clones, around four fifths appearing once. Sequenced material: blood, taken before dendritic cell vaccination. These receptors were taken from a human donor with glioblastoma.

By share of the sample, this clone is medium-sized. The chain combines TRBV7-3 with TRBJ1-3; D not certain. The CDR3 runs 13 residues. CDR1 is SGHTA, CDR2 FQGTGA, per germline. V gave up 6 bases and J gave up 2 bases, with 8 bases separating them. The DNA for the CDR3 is TGTGCCAGCAGTGGAGGGCCTGGAAACACCATATATTTT. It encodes CASSGGPGNTIYF.

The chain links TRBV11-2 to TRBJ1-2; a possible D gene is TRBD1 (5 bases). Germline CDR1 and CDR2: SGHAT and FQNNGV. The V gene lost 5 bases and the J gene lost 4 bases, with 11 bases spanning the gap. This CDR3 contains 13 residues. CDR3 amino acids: CASSGAGPYGYTF. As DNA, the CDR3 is TGTGCCAGCAGCGGCGCGGGGCCCTATGGCTACACCTTC. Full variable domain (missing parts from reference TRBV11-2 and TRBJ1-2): EAGVAQSPRYKIIEKRQSVAFWCNPISGHATLYWYQQILGQGPKLLIQFQNNGVVDDSQLPKDRFSAERLKGVDSTLKIQPAKLEDSAVYLCASSGAGPYGYTFGSGTRLTVV.

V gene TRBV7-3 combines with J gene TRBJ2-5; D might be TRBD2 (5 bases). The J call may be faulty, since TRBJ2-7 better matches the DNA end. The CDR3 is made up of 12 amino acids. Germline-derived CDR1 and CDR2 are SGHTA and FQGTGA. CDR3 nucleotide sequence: TGTGCCAGCAGCTTCGGACTTTACGAGCAGTACTTC. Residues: CASSFGLYEQYF.

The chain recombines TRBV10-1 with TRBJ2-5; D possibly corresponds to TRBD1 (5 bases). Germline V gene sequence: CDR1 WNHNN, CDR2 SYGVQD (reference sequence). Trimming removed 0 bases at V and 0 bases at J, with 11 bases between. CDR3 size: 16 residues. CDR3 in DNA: TGCGCCAGCAGTGAGTCTCAGGGAAGTAACCAAGAGACCCAGTACTTC. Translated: CASSESQGSNQETQYF.

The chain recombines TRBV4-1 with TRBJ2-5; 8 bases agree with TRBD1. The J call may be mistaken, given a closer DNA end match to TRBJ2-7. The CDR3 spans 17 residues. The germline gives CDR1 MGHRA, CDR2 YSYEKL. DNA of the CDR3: TGCGCCAGCAGCCAACACCCGGGACAGGCAAGCTCCTACGAGCAGTACTTC. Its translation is CASSQHPGQASSYEQYF.

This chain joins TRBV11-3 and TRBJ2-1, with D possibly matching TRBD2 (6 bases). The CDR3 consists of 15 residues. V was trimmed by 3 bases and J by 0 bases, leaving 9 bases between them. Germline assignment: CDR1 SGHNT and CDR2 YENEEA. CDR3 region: CASSFAGSSYNEQFF. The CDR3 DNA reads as TGTGCCAGCAGCTTTGCGGGGTCCTCCTACAATGAGCAGTTCTTC.

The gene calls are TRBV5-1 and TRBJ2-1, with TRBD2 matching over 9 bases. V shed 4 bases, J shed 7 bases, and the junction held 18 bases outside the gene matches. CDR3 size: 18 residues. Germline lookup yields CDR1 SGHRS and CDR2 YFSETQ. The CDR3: CASSKVPLGRGGYNEQFF. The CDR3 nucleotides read TGCGCCAGCAGCAAGGTTCCCCTGGGGCGGGGGGGCTATAATGAGCAGTTCTTC.

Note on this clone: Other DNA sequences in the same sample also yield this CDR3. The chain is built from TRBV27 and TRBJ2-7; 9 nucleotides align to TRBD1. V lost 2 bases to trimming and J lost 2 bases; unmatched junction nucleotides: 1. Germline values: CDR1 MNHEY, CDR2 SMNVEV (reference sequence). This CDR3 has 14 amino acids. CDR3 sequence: CASSLGQGTYEQYF. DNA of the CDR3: TGTGCCAGCAGTTTAGGACAGGGGACCTACGAGCAGTACTTC.